What follows is one TCR beta chain and its context. Measured with immunoSEQ multiplex PCR; TCRdb has only the in-frame clones, and not every one. This sample yields 170,000 or so clones, of which 85% are seen a single time; roughly 15% belongs to the top ten. This sample was included in a study of cytomegalovirus exposure and HLA in healthy donors. Overall study context: A later analysis reported the same platform for the roughly 110 validation repertoires and the 666 first-cohort repertoires.

The CDR3 runs 14 residues. Sequenced material: PBMCs. The genes are TRBV21-1 and TRBJ1-2; TRBD1 is the table's D call, not checked against the DNA. TRBV21-1 is a pseudogene segment. The TCR was taken from a man between 18 and 29 years old in good health and CMV-seropositive. DNA of the CDR3: TGTGCCAGCAGCAGAGATAACAGTGTCTATGGCTACACCTTC. It codes for CASSRDNSVYGYTF.